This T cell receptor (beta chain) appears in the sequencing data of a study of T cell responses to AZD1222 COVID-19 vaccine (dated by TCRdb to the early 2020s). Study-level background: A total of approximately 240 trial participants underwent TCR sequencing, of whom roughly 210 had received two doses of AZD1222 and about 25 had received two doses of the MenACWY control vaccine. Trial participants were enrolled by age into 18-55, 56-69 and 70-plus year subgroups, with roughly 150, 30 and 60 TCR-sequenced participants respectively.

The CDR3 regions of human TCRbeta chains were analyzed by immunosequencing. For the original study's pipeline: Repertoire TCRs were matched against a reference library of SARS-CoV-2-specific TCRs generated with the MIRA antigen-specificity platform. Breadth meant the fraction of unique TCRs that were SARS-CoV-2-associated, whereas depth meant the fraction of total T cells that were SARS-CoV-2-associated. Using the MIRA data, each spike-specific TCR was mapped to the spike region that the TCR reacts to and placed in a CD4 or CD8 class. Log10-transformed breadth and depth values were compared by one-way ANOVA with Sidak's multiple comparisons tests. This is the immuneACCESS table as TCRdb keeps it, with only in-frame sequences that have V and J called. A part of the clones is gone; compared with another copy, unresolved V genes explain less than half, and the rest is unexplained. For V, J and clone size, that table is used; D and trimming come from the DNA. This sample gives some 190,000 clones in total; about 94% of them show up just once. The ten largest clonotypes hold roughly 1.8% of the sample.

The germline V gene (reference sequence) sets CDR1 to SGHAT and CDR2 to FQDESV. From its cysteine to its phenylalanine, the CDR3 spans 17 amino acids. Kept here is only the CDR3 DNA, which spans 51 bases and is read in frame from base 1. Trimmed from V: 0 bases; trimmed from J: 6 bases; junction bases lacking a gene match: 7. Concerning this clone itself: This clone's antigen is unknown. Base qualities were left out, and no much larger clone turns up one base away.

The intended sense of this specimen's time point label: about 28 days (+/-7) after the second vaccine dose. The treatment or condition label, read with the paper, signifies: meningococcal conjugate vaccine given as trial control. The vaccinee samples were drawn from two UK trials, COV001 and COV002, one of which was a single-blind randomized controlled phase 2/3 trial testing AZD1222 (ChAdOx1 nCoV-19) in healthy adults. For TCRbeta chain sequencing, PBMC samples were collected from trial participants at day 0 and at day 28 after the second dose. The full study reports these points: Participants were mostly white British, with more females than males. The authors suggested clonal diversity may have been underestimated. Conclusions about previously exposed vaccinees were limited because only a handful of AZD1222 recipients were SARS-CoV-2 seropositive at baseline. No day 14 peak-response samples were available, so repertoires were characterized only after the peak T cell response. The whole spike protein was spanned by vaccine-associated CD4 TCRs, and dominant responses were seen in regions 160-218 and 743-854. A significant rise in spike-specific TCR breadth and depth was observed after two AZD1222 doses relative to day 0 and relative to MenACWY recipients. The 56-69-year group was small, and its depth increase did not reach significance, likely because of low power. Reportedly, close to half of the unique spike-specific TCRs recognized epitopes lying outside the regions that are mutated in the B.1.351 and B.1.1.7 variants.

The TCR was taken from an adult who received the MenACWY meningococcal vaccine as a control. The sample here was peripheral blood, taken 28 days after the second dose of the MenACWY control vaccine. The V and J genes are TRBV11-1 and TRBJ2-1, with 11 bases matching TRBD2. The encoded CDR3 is CASSLALLAGGGNEQFF. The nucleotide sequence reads TGTGCCAGCAGCTTAGCCCTCCTAGCGGGGGGCGGCAATGAGCAGTTCTTC.